This TCR beta chain was retrieved from a study of T cell changes during pregnancy in multiple sclerosis. The CDR3 extends over 14 amino acids. V gave up 5 bases and J gave up 3 bases, with 13 bases separating them. CDR1 and CDR2 (germline): MGHRA, YSYEKL. Data came from immunoSEQ multiplex PCR; TCRdb stores just in-frame clones and leaves some out. This table holds tens of thousands of clones, roughly 94% found once. V usage is TRBV4-1 and J usage is TRBJ1-2; no reliable D call. Material: peripheral blood, obtained before pregnancy. The TCR sequence derives from a female donor with multiple sclerosis, enrolled in a pregnancy study. CDR3 DNA: TGCGCCAGCAGCGACTATGGGAGAGACTATGGCTACACCTTC. Amino acid sequence: CASSDYGRDYGYTF.